These 30 T cell receptor beta chains were all obtained from the same sample, sequenced in a study of T cell responses to AZD1222 COVID-19 vaccine. Sequencing was performed with immunoSEQ multiplex PCR; in TCRdb, only in-frame clones are kept and a portion is missing. Here the sample spans approximately 120,000 clones, approximately 85% being singletons. The input for sequencing was peripheral blood, taken 28 days after the second AZD1222 dose. Receptors were obtained from an adult who received the AZD1222 COVID-19 vaccine.

The chain combines TRBV6-2 or TRBV6-3 with TRBJ1-4; D call uncertain. Between the trimmed V and J ends, which lost 2 bases and 5 bases, there was a span of 6 bases. The CDR3 is 13 residues long. The V gene's germline CDR1 is MNHEY and CDR2 SVGEGT. The CDR3 DNA is TGTGCCAGCAGTTACAGAAGCAATGAAAAACTGTTTTTT. Translating it yields CASSYRSNEKLFF.

V gene TRBV7-9 combines with J gene TRBJ1-5, with TRBD1 as a possible D gene (6 bases). The CDR3 has 16 residues. Germline V CDR1 and CDR2: SEHNR, FQNEAQ (reference sequence). Trimming removed 0 bases from V and 7 bases from J, with 16 bases in between. The CDR3, as DNA: TGTGCCAGCAGCTTAGCGATGGGGGCAGGGCCCCAGCCCCAGCATTTT. Protein sequence: CASSLAMGAGPQPQHF. Based on the CDR3 plus reference TRBV7-9 and TRBJ1-5, the full variable domain is DTGVSQNPRHKITKRGQNVTFRCDPISEHNRLYWYRQTLGQGPEFLTYFQNEAQLEKSRLLSDRFSAERPKGSFSTLEIQRTEQGDSAMYLCASSLAMGAGPQPQHFGDGTRLSIL.

This chain joins TRBV3-1 (or the pseudogene TRBV3-2) and TRBJ1-5, with D perhaps TRBD1 (6 bases). V dropped 2 bases and J dropped 6 bases, with 23 bases sitting between them. The CDR3 has 18 residues. The germline V gene encodes CDR1 LGHDT and CDR2 YNNKEL (reference sequence). The CDR3 DNA reads TGTGCCAGCAGCCAATGGTCGGAGGGTCAGGGGCTTAGTCAGCCCCAGCATTTT. It is translated as CASSQWSEGQGLSQPQHF.

The V gene is TRBV9, the J gene TRBJ2-5, with 8 bases that match TRBD1. The CDR3 runs to 14 residues. J lost 4 bases, V lost 4 bases, and 6 bases had no gene match. Germline CDR1 reads SGDLS; CDR2 reads YYNGEE. The CDR3 is CASSLQGVGETQYF. The CDR3 DNA reads as TGTGCCAGCAGCTTACAGGGGGTAGGAGAGACCCAGTACTTC.

The chain recombines TRBV9 with TRBJ1-4, with D unclear. Per the germline V gene, CDR1 is SGDLS and CDR2 is YYNGEE. The CDR3 length is 15 residues. V shed 0 bases and J shed 8 bases, with 14 bases lying between them. The CDR3: CASSVGVGSSEKLFF. The CDR3 DNA reads as TGTGCCAGCAGCGTAGGAGTGGGTTCAAGCGAAAAACTGTTTTTT.

This clone was detected once. The genes are TRBV9 and TRBJ1-1; D might be TRBD1 (6 bases). Germline V CDR1 and CDR2: SGDLS, YYNGEE. The germline V and J ends were trimmed by 2 bases and 0 bases, with 11 bases remaining between them. The CDR3 spans 15 residues. The CDR3 nucleotides read TGTGCCAGCAGCGTTACCACAGGGATGAACACTGAAGCTTTCTTT. Its translation: CASSVTTGMNTEAFF.

This chain joins TRBV13 and TRBJ1-1, with 8 bases identical to TRBD1. Germline V gene lookup returns CDR1 PRHDT and CDR2 FYEKMQ (reference sequence). J was trimmed by 5 bases and V by 4 bases; bases with no gene match: 6. The CDR3 spans 14 residues. CDR3 in amino acids: CASSYGQGGTEAFF. CDR3 coding DNA: TGTGCCAGCAGCTACGGACAGGGCGGAACTGAAGCTTTCTTT.

In its sample, this clone was seen once. The gene calls are TRBV4-1 and TRBJ2-4, with D possibly matching TRBD1 (8 bases). The CDR3 length is 14 residues. The germline gives CDR1 MGHRA, CDR2 YSYEKL. V dropped 1 base and J dropped 9 bases, with 13 bases sitting between them. The CDR3 nucleotides are TGCGCCAGCAGCCAAGGACAGGGGAGGGGCATTCAGTACTTC. It encodes CASSQGQGRGIQYF.

The DNA for the CDR3 is TGTGCCAGTAGTCCGTGGGACTATGGCTACACCTTC. Its protein product is CASSPWDYGYTF. The gene calls are TRBV19 and TRBJ1-2; unclear D gene. This CDR3 has 12 amino acids. V lost 5 bases to trimming and J lost 3 bases, with 7 bases between them. Germline V gene sequence: CDR1 LNHDA, CDR2 SQIVND (reference sequence).

The rearrangement uses TRBV27 and TRBJ2-7; TRBD1 matches 7 bases. CDR1 and CDR2 (germline): MNHEY, SMNVEV (reference sequence). Trimming took 2 bases from V and 6 from J; bases not matched to a gene: 7. This CDR3 is built from 14 residues. CDR3 nucleotide sequence: TGTGCCAGCAGTTTAATAGGGGGCTATGGCGAGCAGTACTTC. Its translation is CASSLIGGYGEQYF.

V is TRBV3-1 (or the pseudogene TRBV3-2) and J is TRBJ1-2; 10 nucleotides align to TRBD1. Germline loops: CDR1 LGHDT, CDR2 YNNKEL (reference sequence). The CDR3 has 14 amino acids. The trim removed 0 bases at V and 8 bases at J, leaving 3 bases unmatched. In nucleotides, the CDR3 is TGTGCCAGCAGCCAAGAGACAGGGGGCTGGGGCTACACCTTC. Amino acid sequence: CASSQETGGWGYTF.

The V and J genes are TRBV5-1 and TRBJ2-7; no firm D call. The CDR3 sequence is 17 residues long. Germline V gives CDR1 SGHRS, CDR2 YFSETQ. With 0 bases removed from V and 0 bases from J, the gap between germline ends came to 16 bases. CDR3 sequence reads: CASSLEGSWKSSYEQYF. The CDR3 bases are TGCGCCAGCAGCTTGGAAGGCAGCTGGAAGAGCTCCTACGAGCAGTACTTC. The variable domain in full, completed from reference TRBV5-1 and TRBJ2-7, reads KAGVTQTPRYLIKTRGQQVTLSCSPISGHRSVSWYQQTPGQGLQFLFEYFSETQRNKGNFPGRFSGRQFSNSRSEMNVSTLELGDSALYLCASSLEGSWKSSYEQYFGPGTRLTVT.

The gene calls are TRBV4-2 and TRBJ2-7; D is possibly TRBD2 (6 bases). V was clipped by 0 bases and J by 3 bases, with 9 bases between them. The CDR3 length is 14 residues. Germline V gives CDR1 LGHNA, CDR2 YNFKEQ. CDR3 DNA: TGTGCCAGCAGCCAAGAGGTGGGGGGCTACGAGCAGTACTTC. Its protein product is CASSQEVGGYEQYF.

This chain joins TRBV3-1 (or the pseudogene TRBV3-2) and TRBJ1-4; a possible D gene is TRBD1 (5 bases). CDR1 is LGHDT and CDR2 is YNNKEL in the germline V gene (reference sequence). V was clipped by 6 bases and J by 8 bases, with 13 bases between them. This CDR3 comprises 13 residues. CDR3 coding DNA: TGTGCCAGCAGTACGGGGGGGGAGGAAAAACTGTTTTTT. Translated: CASSTGGEEKLFF.

The chain has TRBV19 and TRBJ2-7; maybe TRBD1 (6 bases). Germline values: CDR1 LNHDA, CDR2 SQIVND (reference sequence). The CDR3 totals 15 residues. V was clipped by 5 bases and J by 1 base, with 15 bases between them. The CDR3 bases are TGTGCCAGTAGTCCGAAGGGACACCTTTCCTACGAGCAGTACTTC. As protein: CASSPKGHLSYEQYF.

The chain combines TRBV2 with TRBJ1-5; 7 nucleotides agree with TRBD1. V was clipped by 2 bases and J by 4 bases; unmatched bases: 8. The length of the CDR3 is 16 residues. The germline gives CDR1 SNHLY, CDR2 FYNNEI. Here the CDR3 DNA reads TGTGCCAGCAGTGAACTGACAGGGCCCCTTAATCAGCCCCAGCATTTT. Translated, it gives CASSELTGPLNQPQHF.

This chain links TRBV29-1 with TRBJ2-7; D remains ambiguous. The CDR3 extends over 14 amino acids. The V end lost 3 bases, the J end lost 6 bases, and 18 bases lay between the germline ends. From germline, CDR1 is SQVTM and CDR2 ANQGSEA. In DNA form, the CDR3 reads TGCAGCGTTGATTGGTACGATCCCCCAGGCGAGCAGTACTTC. This gives the protein CSVDWYDPPGEQYF.

The gene calls are TRBV6-5 and TRBJ1-2, with D possibly TRBD1 on 6 matching bases. CDR3 length equals 14 residues. The V gene's germline CDR1 is MNHEY and CDR2 SVGAGI. V lost 5 bases, J lost 0 bases, and 10 bases lay in between. In DNA form, the CDR3 reads TGTGCCAGCAGTACAGGGTTAGCTAACTATGGCTACACCTTC. Translated, it gives CASSTGLANYGYTF.

The chain recombines TRBV12-5 with TRBJ2-5, with a tentative D call TRBD1 (6 bases). Trimming took 1 base from V and 5 from J, leaving 20 bases between them. This CDR3 is built from 17 residues. Germline loops: CDR1 LGHNT, CDR2 FRNRAP. The CDR3 DNA reads as TGTGCTAGTGGTTTGGACCAGGGACATAAAAGCGCGGAGACCCAGTACTTC. Its protein product is CASGLDQGHKSAETQYF.

The chain couples TRBV5-1 to TRBJ1-2; 7 bases map to TRBD1. Trimming at V came to 2 bases and at J to 8 bases, leaving 9 bases not matched to a gene. CDR1 and CDR2 (germline): SGHRS, YFSETQ. The CDR3 has 14 amino acids. CDR3 DNA: TGCGCCAGCAGCTTCGACAGGGTCTCGGGGGGCTACACCTTC. Amino acids: CASSFDRVSGGYTF. Full variable domain (remainder filled in from reference TRBV5-1 and TRBJ1-2): KAGVTQTPRYLIKTRGQQVTLSCSPISGHRSVSWYQQTPGQGLQFLFEYFSETQRNKGNFPGRFSGRQFSNSRSEMNVSTLELGDSALYLCASSFDRVSGGYTFGSGTRLTVV.

V and J are TRBV6-2 or TRBV6-3 and TRBJ1-2; possible D gene TRBD1, 6 bases. This CDR3 is 14 amino acids long. Germline assignment: CDR1 MNHEY and CDR2 SVGEGT. V was pared by 7 bases and J by 10 bases, with 22 bases between. The CDR3 DNA follows: TGTGCCAGCAACCCTTCTGGACAGCGCAGCGCCTACACCTTC. It is translated as CASNPSGQRSAYTF.

J is TRBJ2-7 and V is TRBV15; 9 nucleotides align to TRBD1. The CDR3 spans 16 residues. The J segment lost 2 bases and the V segment lost 0 bases, leaving 5 bases of the junction unmatched. The germline V gene encodes CDR1 LNHNV and CDR2 YYDKDF (reference sequence). The CDR3 DNA follows: TGTGCCACCAGCAGAGATTTTGGACAGGGGACCTACGAGCAGTACTTC. Residues: CATSRDFGQGTYEQYF. Supplemented by reference TRBV15 and TRBJ2-7, the full variable domain reads DAMVIQNPRYQVTQFGKPVTLSCSQTLNHNVMYWYQQKSSQAPKLLFHYYDKDFNNEADTPDNFQSRRPNTSFCFLDIRSPGLGDTAMYLCATSRDFGQGTYEQYFGPGTRLTVT.

The J gene is TRBJ1-3, the V gene TRBV12-3 or TRBV12-4; the D gene is possibly TRBD1 (6 bases). The CDR3 covers 13 residues. V lost 7 bases and J 7 bases, leaving 14 bases between the germline ends. The CDR3 DNA is TGTGCCAGCACCATCAGGGGAAAGAACACCATATATTTT. Protein: CASTIRGKNTIYF.

This rearrangement joins TRBV6-5 to TRBJ1-2; possible D gene TRBD1, 6 bases. This CDR3 has 14 residues. Germline CDR1 reads MNHEY; CDR2 reads SVGAGI. Trimming removed 6 bases from V and 4 bases from J, with 15 bases in between. CDR3 region: CASRFATGTYGYTF. In nucleotides, the CDR3 is TGTGCCAGCAGATTTGCAACAGGGACCTATGGCTACACCTTC.

J is TRBJ1-4 and V is TRBV28; 8 bases align to TRBD1. Germline CDR1 is MDHEN and CDR2 is SYDVKM. The length of the CDR3 is 14 residues. J gave up 5 bases and V 6 bases, and 5 bases lay outside the gene matches. The CDR3 protein is CASRSGGANEKLFF. In DNA, the CDR3 is TGTGCCAGCAGGTCAGGGGGCGCGAATGAAAAACTGTTTTTT. The full variable domain, rest sourced from reference TRBV28 and TRBJ1-4, is DVKVTQSSRYLVKRTGEKVFLECVQDMDHENMFWYRQDPGLGLRLIYFSYDVKMKEKGDIPEGYSVSREKKERFSLILESASTNQTSMYLCASRSGGANEKLFFGSGTQLSVL.

V and J are TRBV7-9 and TRBJ1-2; 7 bases match TRBD1. The CDR3 has 15 amino acids. The germline CDR1 and CDR2 sequences are SEHNR and FQNEAQ (reference sequence). The V segment lost 3 bases and the J segment 1 base; nucleotides outside the gene matches: 5. CDR3 protein: CASSFYGQVNYGYTF. CDR3 coding DNA: TGTGCCAGCAGCTTTTACGGACAGGTTAACTATGGCTACACCTTC.

The chain joins TRBV28 to TRBJ1-4, with a possible D match to TRBD1 (6 bases). Trimming took off 3 bases at V and 7 bases at J, with 12 bases between the two ends. Germline CDR1 MDHEN, CDR2 SYDVKM. This CDR3 contains 14 residues. As DNA, the CDR3 is TGTGCCAGCAGTTTGCAGGGGCAGGGTGAAAAACTGTTTTTT. Protein product: CASSLQGQGEKLFF.

The V gene is TRBV25-1, the J gene TRBJ1-4; the match to TRBD1 covers 7 bases. Germline trimming cut 3 bases from V and 5 bases from J; bases unmatched to any gene: 3. The CDR3 has 14 residues. Looked up from germline, CDR1 is MGHDK and CDR2 is SYGVNS. The CDR3 loop is CASSEATGNEKLFF. CDR3 coding DNA: TGTGCCAGCAGTGAGGCGACAGGGAATGAAAAACTGTTTTTT.

V is TRBV15 and J is TRBJ2-1; 8 bases are shared with TRBD1. With 3 bases clipped from V and 6 bases from J, the junction kept 4 bases outside the gene matches. CDR1 is LNHNV, CDR2 YYDKDF, per germline (reference sequence). CDR3 length: 14 residues. CDR3 protein: CATSRDRVLNEQFF. The CDR3 DNA reads TGTGCCACCAGCAGGGACAGGGTCCTCAATGAGCAGTTCTTC.

The rearrangement joins TRBV18 to TRBJ1-5; D not certain. Germline assignment: CDR1 KGHSH and CDR2 LQKENI. The CDR3 runs 13 residues. V was trimmed by 6 bases and J by 3 bases, leaving 9 bases between them. The CDR3 region has the DNA TGTGCCAGCTCCCCGGAAAACAATCAGCCCCAGCATTTT. It is translated as CASSPENNQPQHF.